This TCR beta chain emerged from a study of blood T cells in healthy people across ages. Background on the study: Every two T cells gave about one barcoded beta molecule via template switching. Study-wide findings and caveats: Naive and antigen-experienced cells were not separated, limiting conclusive comparison.

This CDR3 spans 14 amino acids. Germline values: CDR1 SGHRS, CDR2 YFSETQ. Trimming removed 2 bases from V and 2 bases from J, with 7 bases in between. A sample-barcoded 5' primer and a J-beta primer mix were used in a second PCR of roughly 6 to 11 cycles. Every cDNA molecule carried a tag from a template-switch adaptor bearing 12 random nucleotides. One entry per CDR3 protein results from TCRdb running MiXCR on the 5' RACE reads. This sample has about 570,000 distinct CDR3 sequences, with roughly 29% found just once. In this sample, this clonotype turned up a few times. No antigen is known for it. The chain couples TRBV5-1 to TRBJ1-4, with D perhaps matching TRBD1 (6 bases). The TCR originated in a woman aged 70 to 79 in good health. Sequenced material: blood. CDR3 in DNA: TGCGCCAGCAGCTTCGGACAGACTAATGAAAAACTGTTTTTT. Protein product: CASSFGQTNEKLFF.